These 20 T cell receptor beta chains share one sample of origin, sequenced in a study of cytomegalovirus exposure and HLA in healthy donors. Use of 60 Vbeta and 13 Jbeta primers characterized the PCR. Assay used: immunoSEQ multiplex PCR; TCRdb lists only in-frame clones, some missing. Of under 130,000 clones in the sample, nearly 15% are singletons; the top ten hold roughly 0.79%. The sample was PBMCs. The receptors originated from a female donor in good health and CMV-seronegative.

The chain couples TRBV19 to TRBJ2-3; TRBD2 matches at 10 bases. This CDR3 has 19 residues. With 1 base clipped from V and 6 bases from J, the junction kept 16 bases outside the gene matches. CDR1 is LNHDA and CDR2 is SQIVND in the germline V gene (reference sequence). The CDR3 nucleotides read TGTGCCAGTAGTATAGCCCCGCGAATTAGCGGGAGGAGGATGGATACGCAGTATTTT. Translated: CASSIAPRISGRRMDTQYF. The variable domain in full, with the rest retrieved from reference TRBV19 and TRBJ2-3, is DGGITQSPKYLFRKEGQNVTLSCEQNLNHDAMYWYRQDPGQGLRLIYYSQIVNDFQKGDIAEGYSVSREKKESFPLTVTSAQKNPTAFYLCASSIAPRISGRRMDTQYFGPGTRLTVL.

The table lists this clone with a few counts. The chain employs TRBV19 and TRBJ1-5, with 7 bases identical to TRBD1. This CDR3 is built from 15 residues. Germline CDR1 is LNHDA and CDR2 is SQIVND (reference sequence). V shed 5 bases and J 2 bases; nucleotides not matched to a gene: 6. The CDR3, as DNA: TGTGCCAGTAGTCCAAACAGGGGTGGCAATCAGCCCCAGCATTTT. It codes for CASSPNRGGNQPQHF.

The chain links TRBV15 to TRBJ2-7; 10 bases are shared with TRBD2. The CDR3 loop spans 14 amino acids. The trim removed 4 bases at V and 7 bases at J, leaving 7 bases unmatched. Germline-derived CDR1 and CDR2 are LNHNV and YYDKDF (reference sequence). CDR3 loop: CATSTGLASREQYF. The CDR3 DNA is TGTGCCACCAGCACGGGACTAGCGTCCCGGGAGCAGTACTTC.

This clone has a handful of counts. This chain links TRBV10-2 with TRBJ2-7, with a possible D match to TRBD2 (7 bases). CDR1 is WSHSY, CDR2 SAAADI, per germline. There are 15 residues in the CDR3. The germline V and J ends were trimmed by 2 bases and 2 bases, with 13 bases remaining between them. Here the CDR3 reads CASSEIGEGAYEQYF. The CDR3 region has the DNA TGCGCCAGCAGTGAGATCGGGGAGGGGGCCTACGAGCAGTACTTC.

In its sample, this clone was seen a few times. The chain uses TRBV11-2 and TRBJ2-7, with 9 bases identical to TRBD1. There are 16 residues in the CDR3. Germline assignment: CDR1 SGHAT and CDR2 FQNNGV. Germline trimming cut 5 bases from V and 5 bases from J; bases unmatched to any gene: 13. CDR3 DNA sequence: TGTGCCAGCAGCCCTCCTCCGGGGACAGGGTGGAACGAGCAGTACTTC. This translates into CASSPPPGTGWNEQYF.

This clone occurred a few times. This sample also contains other DNA sequences that code for the same CDR3. The V call is TRBV6-6, the J call TRBJ2-7; possibly TRBD2 for D (6 bases). The germline V and J ends were trimmed by 6 bases and 1 base, with 16 bases remaining between them. Germline lookup yields CDR1 MNHNY and CDR2 SVGAGI (reference sequence). The CDR3 has 15 amino acids. The CDR3 protein is CASSWRGMGSYEQYF. CDR3 nucleotide sequence: TGTGCCAGCAGCTGGAGGGGTATGGGGTCCTACGAGCAGTACTTC.

The rearrangement links TRBV14 to TRBJ2-1; possibly TRBD2 for D (5 bases). In germline, CDR1 is SGHDN, CDR2 FVKESK. V lost 4 bases and J 7 bases, leaving 11 bases between the germline ends. There are 13 residues in the CDR3. CDR3: CASSPLRRNEQFF. In nucleotides, the CDR3 is TGTGCCAGCAGCCCCCTAAGGAGGAATGAGCAGTTCTTC.

This clone has only a few counts. The chain links TRBV4-3 to TRBJ2-2; weak D call: TRBD2 (6 bases). The germline V and J ends were trimmed by 0 bases and 1 base, with 12 bases remaining between them. This CDR3 is 17 amino acids long. Germline loops: CDR1 LGHNA, CDR2 YSLEER. The CDR3 protein is CASSQDWRGRNTGELFF. The CDR3 DNA sequence: TGCGCCAGCAGCCAAGATTGGAGGGGAAGGAACACCGGGGAGCTGTTTTTT.

This chain uses TRBV19 with TRBJ1-5; TRBD1 aligns across 9 bases. CDR3 length: 14 amino acids. Trimming at V came to 8 bases and at J to 7 bases, leaving 9 bases not matched to a gene. The germline V gene has CDR1 LNHDA and CDR2 SQIVND (reference sequence). CDR3 nucleotides: TGTGCCAGTGGCGGGACAGGGAGGGGACAGCCCCAGCATTTT. Protein: CASGGTGRGQPQHF.

The chain joins TRBV29-1 to TRBJ2-7; unclear D gene. This CDR3 comprises 13 residues. V was cut by 3 bases and J by 6 bases, with 15 bases left in between. Germline V CDR1 and CDR2: SQVTM, ANQGSEA. The CDR3 sequence: CSVEEQRLGEQYF. The CDR3 DNA is TGCAGCGTTGAGGAGCAGAGGCTCGGCGAGCAGTACTTC.

In this sample, this clone turned up a few times. The V and J genes are TRBV4-2 and TRBJ2-1; D not certain. Germline CDR1 is LGHNA and CDR2 is YNFKEQ. CDR3 length: 12 residues. V lost 1 base to trimming and J lost 7 bases, with 5 bases between them. The CDR3: CASSQGGNEQFF. The CDR3 region has the DNA TGTGCCAGCAGCCAAGGAGGAAATGAGCAGTTCTTC.

The V call is TRBV7-2, the J call TRBJ1-2; 7 bases match TRBD1. Looked up from germline, CDR1 is SGHTA and CDR2 is FQGNSA. The CDR3 sequence is 15 residues long. After removal of 0 bases from V and 5 bases from J, the junction contained 6 bases not matched to a gene. In nucleotides, the CDR3 is TGTGCCAGCAGCTTAGCGCCCGGGGGACAGTATGGCTACACCTTC. Translating it yields CASSLAPGGQYGYTF.

This clone was detected only a few times. The chain joins TRBV7-2 to TRBJ2-7; no reliable D call. The germline gives CDR1 SGHTA, CDR2 FQGNSA. V lost 5 bases, J lost 0 bases, and 5 bases lay in between. The CDR3 spans 12 residues. Here the CDR3 reads CASSASSYEQYF. The DNA for the CDR3 is TGTGCCAGCAGCGCCAGCTCCTACGAGCAGTACTTC.

There are a few counts of this clone. The J gene is TRBJ2-1, the V gene TRBV19, with 7 bases identical to TRBD2. The CDR3 runs 14 residues. V lost 5 bases to trimming and J lost 6 bases; unmatched junction nucleotides: 7. Per germline, CDR1 LNHDA and CDR2 SQIVND (reference sequence). The CDR3 DNA sequence: TGTGCCAGTAGTCCGAGGACTAGAGCCAATGAGCAGTTCTTC. This translates into CASSPRTRANEQFF.

This clone was detected a few times. The chain joins TRBV28 to TRBJ2-1, with 10 bases lining up with TRBD2. Germline V lookup: CDR1 MDHEN, CDR2 SYDVKM. The CDR3 length is 18 residues. Trimming cost V 6 bases and J 3 bases; bases outside gene matches: 14. The CDR3 loop reads CASRGSGGRFSVYNEQFF. CDR3 DNA: TGTGCCAGCAGGGGTAGCGGGGGGCGATTCTCCGTCTACAATGAGCAGTTCTTC.

This chain joins TRBV13 and TRBJ2-1, with 16 bases aligning to TRBD2. The germline gives CDR1 PRHDT, CDR2 FYEKMQ (reference sequence). The CDR3 covers 16 residues. V was pared by 5 bases and J by 7 bases, with 5 bases of the junction left unmatched. The CDR3 loop is CASSPPGLAGGNEQFF. The CDR3 DNA follows: TGTGCCAGCAGCCCCCCGGGACTAGCGGGAGGGAATGAGCAGTTCTTC.

V and J are TRBV6-6 and TRBJ1-4; D not resolved. With 2 bases removed from V and 5 bases from J, the gap between germline ends came to 12 bases. Germline V gene lookup returns CDR1 MNHNY and CDR2 SVGAGI (reference sequence). This CDR3 has 15 amino acids. The CDR3 spells CASSYGSAPNEKLFF. CDR3 DNA sequence: TGTGCCAGCAGTTACGGGTCAGCGCCAAATGAAAAACTGTTTTTT.

The chain is built from TRBV4-2 and TRBJ2-5; possibly TRBD2 for D (6 bases). The length of the CDR3 is 17 residues. CDR1 is LGHNA, CDR2 YNFKEQ, per germline. V shed 0 bases and J shed 2 bases, with 16 bases lying between them. The CDR3 sequence: CASSQERGAAGQETQYF. CDR3 bases: TGTGCCAGCAGCCAAGAAAGAGGGGCTGCGGGGCAAGAGACCCAGTACTTC.

This clone was observed a few times. This chain's CDR3 is CASSQTGSSYEQYF. CDR3 DNA: TGTGCCAGCAGCCAGACAGGAAGCTCCTACGAGCAGTACTTC. The chain carries TRBV9 and TRBJ2-7, with D perhaps TRBD1 (6 bases). This CDR3 is 14 amino acids long. The V gene lost 4 bases and the J gene lost 0 bases, with 11 bases spanning the gap. Germline loops: CDR1 SGDLS, CDR2 YYNGEE.

This clone was seen more than once but under ten times. The CDR3 bases are TGTGCCAGCAGGCCAGACAGGACCTACGAGCAGTACTTC. Protein sequence: CASRPDRTYEQYF. The chain recombines TRBV2 with TRBJ2-7; TRBD1 is a possible D gene (6 bases). Trimming removed 6 bases at V and 2 bases at J, with 11 bases between. Germline V gene sequence: CDR1 SNHLY, CDR2 FYNNEI. The CDR3 runs to 13 residues.